This T cell receptor beta chain was found in a study of shared clonotypes between healthy human individuals. Study-wide results and caveats: Several donors shared approximately 5% of their naive CD4 clonotypes.

Data came from immunoSEQ multiplex PCR; TCRdb stores just in-frame clones and leaves some out. Of some 1,100,000 clones in the sample, 75% to 85% were seen once. Both subsets, CD45RA+ naive and CD45RA-negative memory, were split from the CD4+ cells. This clone came up once. Its target is unknown. A much larger clone is a single base away; this may be a read error. The same CDR3 arises from other DNA sequences in this sample as well. This CDR3 region has 11 residues. Trimming removed 5 bases at V and 0 bases at J, with 2 bases between. Germline V gene sequence: CDR1 MGHDK, CDR2 SYGVNS. The rearrangement uses TRBV25-1 and TRBJ2-7; D remains ambiguous. Sequenced input: memory CD4+ T cells from PBMCs. Documented subset: CD45RA-negative fraction. The sequence was obtained from a man aged 18 to 30 in good health. Some clones in this sample may be carry-over from other donors' samples. CDR3 amino acids: CASSSSYEQYF. CDR3 nucleotides: TGTGCCAGCAGTAGCTCCTACGAGCAGTACTTC.